This is a list of T cell receptor beta chains from one sample in a study of prognosis after radiotherapy for stage I lung cancer. A single record per CDR3 protein comes from TCRdb applying MiXCR to the multiplex PCR reads. This table holds under 75,000 distinct CDR3 sequences, more than 25% found once. The specimen was PBMCs, collected before or after stereotactic body radiation therapy (not recorded which). The source is a donor of 50 years or more with non-small cell lung cancer. The CDR3 runs from the conserved cysteine through the conserved F or W. D genes are given only for firm matches. Size is omitted from some rows. Given values are once, few, many or a class for expanded clones.

once	TRBV19	TRBD1	TRBJ2-2	CASSSDRSNTWELFF	TGTGCCAGTAGTTCGGACAGGTCGAACACCTGGGAGCTGTTTTTT
many	TRBV5-6	.	TRBJ1-6	CASSFLQGEALHF	TGTGCCAGCAGCTTTCTACAGGGTGAAGCCCTCCACTTT
many	TRBV7-2	TRBD2	TRBJ2-1	CASSLGLAGGKGSYNEQFF	TGTGCCAGCAGCCTGGGACTAGCGGGGGGGAAGGGCTCCTACAATGAGCAGTTCTTC
many	TRBV6-5	TRBD1	TRBJ2-7	CASSYDRVSHEQYF	TGTGCCAGCAGTTACGACAGGGTAAGCCACGAGCAGTACTTC
many	TRBV6-1	TRBD1	TRBJ1-1	CASIQGGNTEAFF	TGTGCCAGCATCCAGGGGGGCAACACTGAAGCTTTCTTT
many	TRBV10-3	TRBD2	TRBJ2-3	CAISESRAGLARTDTQYF	TGTGCCATCAGTGAGTCGAGGGCGGGACTAGCGAGGACAGATACGCAGTATTTT
.	TRBV20-1	.	TRBJ2-1	CSASGMITYNEQFF	TGCAGTGCTAGTGGTATGATTACCTACAATGAGCAGTTCTTC
many	TRBV7-2	.	TRBJ2-5	CASSSPETQYF	TGTGCCAGCAGCTCCCCAGAGACCCAGTACTTC
many	TRBV11-2	.	TRBJ1-4	CASSPRDLIGEKLFF	TGTGCCAGCAGCCCCCGGGACCTCATCGGGGAAAAACTGTTTTTT
.	TRBV6-1	.	TRBJ1-3	CASRPLTATAVNTIYF	TGTGCCAGCAGACCCCTGACCGCGACAGCGGTAAACACCATATATTTT